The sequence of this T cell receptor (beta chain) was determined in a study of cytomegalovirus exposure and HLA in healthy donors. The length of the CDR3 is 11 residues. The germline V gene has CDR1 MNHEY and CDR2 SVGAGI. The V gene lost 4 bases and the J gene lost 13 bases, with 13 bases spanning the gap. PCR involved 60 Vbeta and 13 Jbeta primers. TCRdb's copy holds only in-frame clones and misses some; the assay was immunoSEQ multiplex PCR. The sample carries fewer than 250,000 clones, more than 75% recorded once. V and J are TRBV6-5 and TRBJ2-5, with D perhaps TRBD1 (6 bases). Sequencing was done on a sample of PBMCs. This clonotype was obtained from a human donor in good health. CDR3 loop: CASSFRQDSYF. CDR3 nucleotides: TGTGCCAGCAGTTTCCGACAGGATTCGTACTTC.